A single sample is the source of the 27 T cell receptor beta chains below, sequenced in a study of identical twins. TCRdb used MiXCR to reprocess the 5' RACE reads, holding one entry per CDR3 protein. The repertoire has approximately 300,000 distinct CDR3 sequences, nearly 9.5% of them found once; the top ten carry roughly 7%. This same sample was also taken into another study, of yellow fever vaccine responses in identical twins.

The sequenced sample consisted of CD8+ T cells sorted from blood. These receptor sequences come from a woman aged 18-30 years in good health.

The V call is TRBV13, the J call TRBJ2-1; D possibly matches TRBD1 or TRBD2 (5 bases each). CDR3 length equals 14 residues. CDR1 and CDR2 (germline): PRHDT, FYEKMQ (reference sequence). Trimming took 4 bases from V and 8 from J, leaving 15 bases between them. This CDR3 reads CASSSERDVDEQFF. CDR3 coding DNA: TGTGCCAGCAGCTCAGAGAGGGACGTAGATGAGCAGTTCTTC.

Of note for this clonotype: It may be a read error: a sequence one base away is much more abundant. The chain is built from TRBV29-1 and TRBJ2-7, with 8 bases lining up with TRBD2. CDR3 length: 12 amino acids. The junction had 5 bases not matched to a gene; V was cut back by 8 bases and J by 2 bases. Germline V gives CDR1 SQVTM, CDR2 ANQGSEA. The CDR3 nucleotides read TGCAGCTTTCGGGGGGGGGCCTACGAGCAGTACTTC. It encodes CSFRGGAYEQYF.

This chain connects TRBV29-1 to TRBJ1-1; 7 nucleotides align to TRBD1. Germline loops: CDR1 SQVTM, CDR2 ANQGSEA. With 7 bases clipped from V and 3 bases from J, the junction kept 8 bases outside the gene matches. The CDR3 is 13 amino acids. The CDR3 spells CSGRQGSDTEAFF. DNA for the CDR3: TGCAGCGGCCGACAGGGAAGTGACACTGAAGCTTTCTTT.

This clonotype was detected a few times. The chain recombines TRBV7-9 with TRBJ2-7, with D perhaps TRBD1 (5 bases). V lost 4 bases and J lost 1, with 14 bases in between. The V gene's germline CDR1 is SEHNR and CDR2 FQNEAQ (reference sequence). The CDR3 length is 15 residues. The DNA for the CDR3 is TGTGCCAGCAGCTCTCGACAGAACCCTTCCTACGAGCAGTACTTC. This sequence encodes CASSSRQNPSYEQYF.

The chain couples TRBV27 to TRBJ2-5; TRBD2 is a possible D gene (5 bases). Looked up from germline, CDR1 is MNHEY and CDR2 is SMNVEV (reference sequence). The length of the CDR3 is 14 residues. Trimming removed 3 bases at V and 4 bases at J, with 12 bases between. The CDR3 DNA is TGTGCCAGCAGTTTCGGTAGCGCACCAGAGACCCAGTACTTC. Protein product: CASSFGSAPETQYF.

This clonotype came up a few times. The chain uses TRBV7-6 and TRBJ2-1; 9 bases match TRBD2. The ends lost 5 bases at V and 7 bases at J; junction bases unmatched: 6. Germline V CDR1 and CDR2: SGHVS, FNYEAQ. The CDR3 is 14 amino acids. CDR3 protein: CASSPQAGGNEQFF. The CDR3, as DNA: TGTGCCAGCAGCCCCCAAGCGGGAGGTAATGAGCAGTTCTTC.

The chain is built from TRBV15 and TRBJ2-5, with D maybe TRBD1 (6 bases). Germline CDR1 reads LNHNV; CDR2 reads YYDKDF (reference sequence). V dropped 5 bases and J dropped 5 bases, with 15 bases sitting between them. This CDR3 is 14 amino acids long. CDR3 amino acids: CATSGGQRRETQYF. The DNA of the CDR3 is TGTGCCACCAGCGGCGGACAGAGAAGGGAGACCCAGTACTTC. Looking up the rest from reference TRBV15 and TRBJ2-5 gives the full variable domain: DAMVIQNPRYQVTQFGKPVTLSCSQTLNHNVMYWYQQKSSQAPKLLFHYYDKDFNNEADTPDNFQSRRPNTSFCFLDIRSPGLGDTAMYLCATSGGQRRETQYFGPGTRLLVL.

This clonotype was counted only a few times. The J gene is TRBJ1-1, the V gene TRBV7-9; 10 bases are a match to TRBD1. Germline V gene data show CDR1 as SEHNR and CDR2 as FQNEAQ (reference sequence). The CDR3 length is 14 residues. V lost 5 bases, J lost 3 bases, and 3 bases stayed unmatched. Here the CDR3 DNA reads TGTGCCAGCAGCGGGACAGGGGATGACACTGAAGCTTTCTTT. It is translated as CASSGTGDDTEAFF.

This clonotype turned up a few times. CDR3 DNA sequence: TGTCCCAAGGACCCCGAGCAGTACTTC. Translating it yields CPKDPEQYF. The rearrangement uses TRBV7-7 and TRBJ2-7, with D unclear. This CDR3 is 9 amino acids long. In germline, CDR1 is SSHAT, CDR2 FNYEAQ (reference sequence).

This clonotype was observed once. This sequence joins TRBV15 and TRBJ2-1; 12 bases match TRBD2. J was trimmed by 4 bases and V by 0 bases; bases with no gene match: 4. The CDR3 sequence is 17 residues long. Looked up from germline, CDR1 is LNHNV and CDR2 is YYDKDF (reference sequence). CDR3 sequence: CATSRETSGGFYNEQFF. The CDR3 DNA is TGTGCCACCAGCAGAGAGACTAGCGGGGGTTTTTACAATGAGCAGTTCTTC.

The chain employs TRBV7-9 and TRBJ2-7; 16 bases map to TRBD2. The V gene's germline CDR1 is SEHNR and CDR2 FQNEAQ (reference sequence). There are 17 residues in the CDR3. V lost 5 bases, J lost 3 bases, and 7 bases stayed unmatched. CDR3 sequence reads: CASSTGLAGGTDYEQYF. Here the CDR3 DNA reads TGTGCCAGCAGCACGGGACTAGCGGGAGGGACCGACTACGAGCAGTACTTC. Full variable domain (rest looked up from reference TRBV7-9 and TRBJ2-7): DTGVSQNPRHKITKRGQNVTFRCDPISEHNRLYWYRQTLGQGPEFLTYFQNEAQLEKSRLLSDRFSAERPKGSFSTLEIQRTEQGDSAMYLCASSTGLAGGTDYEQYFGPGTRLTVT.

The chain carries TRBV23-1 and TRBJ2-3; D is unclear. TRBV23-1 is an ORF; its function is uncertain. V shed 0 bases and J shed 4 bases, with 11 bases lying between them. This CDR3 has 15 residues. CDR3: CASSQSVRLADTQYF. In DNA, the CDR3 is TGCGCCAGCAGTCAATCGGTGCGTTTGGCAGATACGCAGTATTTT.

This chain connects TRBV5-1 to TRBJ2-3; the D call may be TRBD1 or TRBD2 (5 bases each). The CDR3 is made up of 16 amino acids. Germline V gene data show CDR1 as SGHRS and CDR2 as YFSETQ. V was shortened by 1 base and J by 2 bases, with 14 bases between the two germline ends. The DNA for the CDR3 is TGCGCCAGCAGCTTGTTTGCAGGGACCTACACAGATACGCAGTATTTT. Its protein is CASSLFAGTYTDTQYF.

This clonotype was found a few times. The gene calls are TRBV25-1 and TRBJ1-1; weak D call: TRBD1 (5 bases). The ends were cut back, 6 bases at V and 0 bases at J, with 8 bases in the middle. The CDR3 runs 13 residues. Germline CDR1 MGHDK, CDR2 SYGVNS. This chain's CDR3 is CASRGTLNTEAFF. The CDR3 DNA sequence: TGTGCCAGCAGAGGGACGTTGAACACTGAAGCTTTCTTT.

At least ten counts were recorded for this clonotype. The chain employs TRBV5-1 and TRBJ2-7; D uncertain. The V gene's germline CDR1 is SGHRS and CDR2 YFSETQ. The V and J ends lost 0 bases and 4 bases respectively, with 5 bases between them. The CDR3 runs 12 residues. CDR3 protein: CASSLGEYEQYF. The CDR3 DNA reads TGCGCCAGCAGCTTGGGAGAATACGAGCAGTACTTC.

This clonotype was recorded many times. This chain links TRBV7-9 with TRBJ2-1; D not certain. This CDR3 comprises 13 residues. The V end lost 6 bases, the J end lost 4 bases, and 10 bases lay between the germline ends. Per germline, CDR1 SEHNR and CDR2 FQNEAQ (reference sequence). The CDR3 coding sequence is TGTGCCAGCAGGTCTCCCTCGTACAATGAGCAGTTCTTC. Amino acids: CASRSPSYNEQFF. Looking up the rest from reference TRBV7-9 and TRBJ2-1 gives the full variable domain: DTGVSQNPRHKITKRGQNVTFRCDPISEHNRLYWYRQTLGQGPEFLTYFQNEAQLEKSRLLSDRFSAERPKGSFSTLEIQRTEQGDSAMYLCASRSPSYNEQFFGPGTRLTVL.

The V call is TRBV3-1, the J call TRBJ2-7, with D possibly called TRBD1 or TRBD2 (5 bases each). V shed 0 bases and J shed 2 bases, with 8 bases lying between them. Per the germline V gene, CDR1 is LGHDT and CDR2 is YNNKEL (reference sequence). The CDR3 totals 14 residues. CDR3 amino acids: CASSQEGVPYEQYF. The CDR3 DNA follows: TGTGCCAGCAGCCAAGAGGGGGTTCCCTACGAGCAGTACTTC.

This clonotype occurred many times. The chain couples TRBV12-3 or TRBV12-4 to TRBJ1-2, with D possibly matching TRBD1 (5 bases). This CDR3 is 15 amino acids long. V lost 3 bases and J 5 bases, leaving 16 bases between the germline ends. The DNA of the CDR3 is TGTGCCAGCAGTTTTGCAGGGACCTTAGGGTATGGCTACACCTTC. Amino acid sequence: CASSFAGTLGYGYTF.

This clonotype has only a few counts. This chain connects TRBV3-1 to TRBJ2-5; the D is unclear. Germline lookup yields CDR1 LGHDT and CDR2 YNNKEL (reference sequence). V shed 2 bases and J shed 2 bases, with 12 bases lying between them. This CDR3 has 15 residues. CDR3 protein: CASSQIGDGQETQYF. Here the CDR3 DNA reads TGTGCCAGCAGCCAAATTGGGGATGGACAAGAGACCCAGTACTTC.

J is TRBJ1-2 and V is TRBV6-1; 7 bases agree with TRBD1. CDR1 and CDR2 from the germline V gene are MNHNS and SASEGT. This CDR3 comprises 13 residues. Trimming removed 10 bases from V and 3 bases from J; junction bases left unmatched: 8. CDR3 amino acids: CATTGVAYYGYTF. As DNA, the CDR3 is TGTGCCACCACAGGGGTGGCTTACTATGGCTACACCTTC.

This clonotype was seen at least ten times. In DNA, the CDR3 is TGTGCCAGCACCCCCGATCTAGGACAAGAGACCCAGTACTTC. It encodes CASTPDLGQETQYF. The J gene is TRBJ2-5, the V gene TRBV12-3 or TRBV12-4; no clear D gene. Trimming pared 7 bases from V and 2 bases from J, leaving 14 bases between. This CDR3 contains 14 residues.

This clonotype was recorded at least ten times. J is TRBJ1-1 and V is TRBV7-8; 7 bases map to TRBD1. The CDR3 contains 14 residues. CDR1 is SGHVS and CDR2 is FQNEAQ in the germline V gene. The junction had 2 bases not matched to a gene; V was cut back by 1 base and J by 3 bases. The CDR3 bases are TGTGCCAGCAGCTTAGAGGGGGCTGACACTGAAGCTTTCTTT. This codes for CASSLEGADTEAFF.

This clonotype was counted many times. This rearrangement joins TRBV12-3 or TRBV12-4 to TRBJ2-6, with D uncertain. The CDR3 sequence is 12 residues long. Between the trimmed V and J ends, which lost 6 bases and 2 bases, there was a span of 2 bases. The CDR3 protein is CASSPGANVLTF. The CDR3 DNA reads as TGTGCCAGCAGCCCTGGGGCCAACGTCCTGACTTTC.

This clonotype was recorded a few times. This chain joins TRBV25-1 and TRBJ1-2, with D unresolved. CDR1 and CDR2 from the germline V gene are MGHDK and SYGVNS. The CDR3 spans 16 residues. Trimming stripped 7 bases from V and 6 bases from J, with 24 bases between. CDR3 in amino acids: CASTPPGGEGKHGYTF. The CDR3 DNA reads as TGTGCCAGCACCCCCCCGGGCGGGGAAGGGAAACATGGCTACACCTTC.

This clonotype was found a few times. The rearrangement joins TRBV6-4 to TRBJ2-1; TRBD1 might be the D (5 bases). Trimming stripped 0 bases from V and 8 bases from J, with 14 bases between. Germline CDR1 MRHNA, CDR2 SNTAGT. The CDR3 has 15 residues. CDR3 in DNA: TGTGCCAGCAGTGACTCGAGGATGGGGCTGGATGAGCAGTTCTTC. It translates to CASSDSRMGLDEQFF.

This clonotype occurred a few times. V and J are TRBV7-2 and TRBJ2-2; D is uncertain. CDR1 SGHTA and CDR2 FQGNSA come from the germline V gene. There are 14 residues in the CDR3. V was pared by 1 base and J by 3 bases, with 6 bases between. This CDR3 is CASSLDVDTGELFF. CDR3 DNA: TGTGCCAGCAGCTTAGACGTGGACACCGGGGAGCTGTTTTTT.

J is TRBJ1-5 and V is TRBV6-2 or TRBV6-3, with D unclear. This CDR3 spans 16 amino acids. Trimming took 2 bases from V and 3 from J, leaving 14 bases between them. Germline CDR1 is MNHEY and CDR2 is SVGEGT. The CDR3 sequence is CASSYIVGQNNQPQHF. The CDR3 region has the DNA TGTGCCAGCAGTTACATAGTGGGTCAGAACAATCAGCCCCAGCATTTT.